Shown below are 31 T cell receptor delta chains from a single sample sequenced in a study of gamma-delta chains in newborns, infants, children. TCRdb processed the reads again with the CATT caller. Of about 6,900 delta-chain clones listed, less than 2.5% are singletons. The specimen sequenced was blood. These receptors all come from a child who was a newborn, infant or young child, either healthy, febrile or measles-vaccinated (not recorded which).

On this clone: This may come from a read error, since a much larger clone is one base off. Other DNA sequences from this sample encode an identical CDR3 as well. This chain uses TRDV3 with TRDJ1; 9 bases line up with TRDD2. The CDR3 loop spans 22 amino acids. V trimming: 4 bases; J trimming: 10 bases; junction bases outside the gene matches: 40. From germline, CDR1 is TVYSNPD and CDR2 GDNSRS (reference sequence). CDR3 amino acids: CASGFDSDLPTGRGGPTHTLIF. CDR3 DNA sequence: TGTGCCTCCGGATTCGACTCCGACCTTCCTACTGGCCGTGGGGGCCCAACCCATACACTCATCTTT. Filled out from reference TRDV3 and TRDJ1, the complete variable domain reads CDKVTQSSPDQTVASGSEVVLLCTYDTVYSNPDLFWYRIRPDYSFQFVFYGDNSRSEGADFTQGRFSVKHILTQKAFHLVISPVRTEDSATYYCASGFDSDLPTGRGGPTHTLIFGKGTRVTVEP.

This clone was seen repeatedly, ten times or more. V usage is TRAV29/DV5 and J usage is TRDJ1, with D perhaps matching TRDD3 (5 bases). V was trimmed by 2 bases and J by 0 bases, leaving 32 bases between them. CDR1 and CDR2 from the germline V gene are NSMFDY and ISSIKDK. This CDR3 comprises 21 residues. The CDR3 DNA reads as TGTGCAGCAAGGGCGCCGACCCCTAAGTCCCGGTGGGGTACGTACACCGATAAACTCATCTTT. Protein: CAARAPTPKSRWGTYTDKLIF.

Notes on this clone: A single base separates this from a much larger clone, so it may be a read error. The rearrangement links TRDV2 to TRDJ1, with 10 bases identical to TRDD3. Looked up from germline, CDR1 is GEAIGNYY and CDR2 is EKD. The CDR3 spans 16 residues. Trimming removed 0 bases from V and 2 bases from J; junction bases left unmatched: 5. The CDR3: CACDTILLGDTDKLIF. In nucleotides, the CDR3 is TGTGCCTGTGACACCATTTTACTGGGGGATACCGATAAACTCATCTTT.

This clone turned up a few times. A read error likely explains why the TCRdb protein, taken from a much larger clone, differs from this DNA's translation at residue 6; the protein shown is translated from the DNA. This chain uses TRDV2 with TRDJ2; 10 bases agree with TRDD3. CDR3 length: 18 residues. V lost 0 bases, J lost 6 bases, and 12 bases stayed unmatched. CDR1 GEAIGNYY and CDR2 EKD come from the germline V gene. CDR3 nucleotide sequence: TGTGCCTGTGACACCGCGGGGGATACGCAAGACAGGCCAGCACAACTCTTCTTT. Translation: CACDTAGDTQDRPAQLFF.

Concerning this clone itself: TCRdb has a much larger clone's protein, which differs at residue 8 from the translation of this DNA, likely because of a read error; what is shown is the protein translated from the DNA. CDR3 sequence: CACDTWGIWDTRQMFF. In DNA form, the CDR3 reads TGTGCCTGTGACACCTGGGGGATCTGGGACACCCGACAGATGTTTTTC. The V call is TRDV2, the J call TRDJ3; TRDD3 aligns across 8 bases. J was trimmed by 3 bases and V by 0 bases; bases with no gene match: 0. The CDR3 runs 16 residues. Germline V gene data show CDR1 as GEAIGNYY and CDR2 as EKD.

With respect to this clone: A far larger clone is off by one base, so a read error is likely. This specimen includes other DNA sequences encoding the same CDR3. This chain connects TRDV2 to TRDJ1, with D possibly being TRDD2 or TRDD3 (7 bases each). CDR3 length: 16 amino acids. Germline CDR1 and CDR2: GEAIGNYY and EKD. V shed 1 base and J shed 2 bases, with 16 bases lying between them. As DNA, the CDR3 is TGTGCCTGTGACACGATTCCTACGGGGGATACCGATAAACTCATCTTT. Amino acid sequence: CACDTIPTGDTDKLIF.

This clone was found a few times. One base away lies a much larger clone, so this may be a sequencing read error. CDR3 coding DNA: TGTGCCTGTGACACGGTACCGGGGGACGGCCTTAGCTCCTGGGACACCCGACAGATGTTTTTC. This encodes CACDTVPGDGLSSWDTRQMFF. V and J are TRDV2 and TRDJ3; possible D gene TRDD3, 6 bases. The CDR3 sequence is 21 residues long. The germline V and J ends were trimmed by 1 base and 0 bases, with 21 bases remaining between them. Germline V gene sequence: CDR1 GEAIGNYY, CDR2 EKD.

Notes on this clone: The protein in TCRdb stems from a much larger clone and differs at residue 4 from this DNA's translation, likely a read error; here the protein is translated from the DNA. V and J are TRDV2 and TRDJ2, with 13 bases lining up with TRDD3. This CDR3 spans 19 amino acids. Germline V gene data show CDR1 as GEAIGNYY and CDR2 as EKD. CDR3 DNA: TGTGCCTGTAACACTCTGAGTACTGGGGGATACGCTTTGACAGCACAACTCTTCTTT. Protein: CACNTLSTGGYALTAQLFF.

This clone has a handful of counts. A read error may be the cause here, since a much bigger clone is one base away. In the same sample, other DNA sequences code for this CDR3. V gene TRDV2 combines with J gene TRDJ2; D gene uncertain. CDR1 is GEAIGNYY and CDR2 is EKD in the germline V gene. Trimming took 3 bases from V and 3 from J, leaving 16 bases between them. The CDR3 covers 16 residues. CDR3 sequence reads: CACDPVQSSLTAQLFF. The CDR3 DNA reads as TGTGCCTGTGACCCTGTACAGAGTTCCCTGACAGCACAACTCTTCTTT.

V is TRDV2 and J is TRDJ2; 7 nucleotides align to TRDD3. The V and J ends lost 3 bases and 0 bases, in that order; junction bases with no gene match: 6. The CDR3 spans 16 residues. Germline-derived CDR1 and CDR2 are GEAIGNYY and EKD. The CDR3 spells CACDRGGTALTAQLFF. CDR3 in DNA: TGTGCCTGTGACCGTGGGGGAACAGCTTTGACAGCACAACTCTTCTTT.

Worth noting for this clone: With a much larger clone just one base away, this may be a read error. Other DNA sequences within the sample encode an identical CDR3. The chain joins TRDV2 to TRDJ3, with 11 bases fitting TRDD3. CDR1 is GEAIGNYY and CDR2 is EKD in the germline V gene. This CDR3 spans 20 amino acids. The CDR3: CACDTRTGGYFSWDTRQMFF. DNA for the CDR3: TGTGCCTGTGACACCCGTACTGGGGGATATTTCTCCTGGGACACCCGCCAGATGTTTTTC.

By its share, this clone is medium-sized. Other nucleotide sequences in the sample specify the same CDR3. V usage is TRDV2 and J usage is TRDJ2, with 9 bases that match TRDD3. J was trimmed by 0 bases and V by 1 base; bases with no gene match: 2. Germline values: CDR1 GEAIGNYY, CDR2 EKD. The CDR3 has 16 amino acids. The CDR3 reads CACDTMGDTLTAQLFF. The DNA for the CDR3 is TGTGCCTGTGACACAATGGGGGATACTTTGACAGCACAACTCTTCTTT.

This clone was found a few times. TCRdb's listed protein matches a much larger clone and diverges from this DNA's translation at residue 4, likely through a read error; the protein shown comes from the DNA. The gene calls are TRDV2 and TRDJ3, with 11 bases identical to TRDD3. Germline lookup yields CDR1 GEAIGNYY and CDR2 EKD. The CDR3 totals 19 residues. V shed 5 bases and J 2 bases; nucleotides not matched to a gene: 10. CDR3 DNA sequence: TGTGCCTGTGGCCCCATACTGGGGGATAACCCCTGGGACACCCGACAGATGTTTTTC. This sequence encodes CACGPILGDNPWDTRQMFF.

This clone was detected only a few times. Being one base from a much bigger clone, this may be a read error. V gene TRDV2 combines with J gene TRDJ3; TRDD3 matches 13 bases. CDR3 size: 21 residues. From germline, CDR1 is GEAIGNYY and CDR2 EKD. V dropped 5 bases and J dropped 0; count of bases not matched to a gene: 12. CDR3 DNA: TGTGCCTGTGGCAGACTGGGGGATACGCATACAAGCTCCTGGGACACCCGACAGATGTTTTTC. This encodes CACGRLGDTHTSSWDTRQMFF.

Notes on this clone: The protein held in TCRdb is that of a much larger clone and does not match this DNA's translation at residue 3, likely because of a read error; the protein shown is translated from the DNA. This chain links TRDV2 with TRDJ2; 10 bases fit TRDD3. This CDR3 contains 17 residues. CDR1 is GEAIGNYY, CDR2 EKD, per germline. CDR3 in amino acids: CARDPLGGYELTAQLFF. CDR3 DNA sequence: TGTGCCCGTGACCCCTTGGGGGGATACGAACTGACAGCACAACTCTTCTTT.

This clone has just a few counts. This sequence may be a read error, since a much larger clone differs from it by one base. The V and J genes are TRDV2 and TRDJ3; 9 bases are shared with TRDD3. The length of the CDR3 is 22 residues. Germline CDR1 and CDR2: GEAIGNYY and EKD. V dropped 0 bases and J dropped 0; count of bases not matched to a gene: 14. The CDR3 here is CACDTSPTGGPWTSWDTRQMFF. The CDR3 DNA reads as TGTGCCTGTGACACCTCTCCTACTGGGGGACCTTGGACCTCCTGGGACACCCGACAGATGTTTTTC.

With regard to this clone: The protein recorded in TCRdb does not match the translated DNA at residue 3; the protein presented here comes from translating the DNA. This chain joins TRDV2 and TRDJ3; TRDD2 aligns across 9 bases. This CDR3 is 18 amino acids long. The germline V gene encodes CDR1 GEAIGNYY and CDR2 EKD. The CDR3 reads CARDPSLPTARDTRQMFF. DNA for the CDR3: TGTGCCCGTGACCCCAGCCTTCCTACCGCCCGGGACACCCGACAGATGTTTTTC.

This clone has more than one count but fewer than ten. The protein that TCRdb holds for this DNA derives from a much larger clone and differs from the translated DNA at residue 13, which likely indicates a read error; the protein shown here is translated from the DNA. This sample includes further DNA sequences coding for the same CDR3. J is TRDJ3 and V is TRDV2, with TRDD3 matching 11 bases. Germline CDR1 and CDR2: GEAIGNYY and EKD. CDR3 length: 18 residues. Written as DNA, the CDR3 is TGTGCCTGTGACACTGGGGGATACGCGTCTTGGGACGCCCGACAGATGTTTTTC. Its translation: CACDTGGYASWDARQMFF.

Comment on this clone: A far larger clone is one nucleotide away, so this likely arose from a read error. The same CDR3 arises from other DNA sequences in this sample as well. The chain couples TRDV2 to TRDJ3; 13 bases fit TRDD3. This CDR3 region has 19 residues. Germline CDR1 reads GEAIGNYY; CDR2 reads EKD. The CDR3 DNA reads as TGTGCCTGTGACATACTGGGGGATACGAGCTCCTGGGACACCCGGCAGATGTTTTTC. Translation: CACDILGDTSSWDTRQMFF.

In its sample, this clone was seen a few times. The protein given by TCRdb reflects a much larger clone and differs at residue 3 from this DNA's translation, likely from a read error; the protein shown is the DNA's translation. J is TRDJ2 and V is TRDV1; 7 bases are a match to TRDD3. The junction had 17 bases not matched to a gene; V was cut back by 10 bases and J by 0 bases. CDR1 and CDR2 (germline): TSWWSYY, QGS. The CDR3 has 18 amino acids. The CDR3 DNA reads TGTGCTCGTGGAACTCGTGGGGGACAAAAGCCTTTGACAGCACAACTCTTCTTT. This codes for CARGTRGGQKPLTAQLFF.

Concerning this clone: Translating this DNA gives a protein that differs at residue 15 from the TCRdb one, which belongs to a much larger clone; a read error is likely, and the protein shown is this translation. V and J are TRDV2 and TRDJ3; D might be TRDD3 (5 bases). There are 19 residues in the CDR3. Germline CDR1 and CDR2: GEAIGNYY and EKD. The CDR3 region has the DNA TGTGCCTGTGACACCGCGGGTTCCCCGAGCTCCTGGGACACCCTACAGATGTTTTTC. Its translation: CACDTAGSPSSWDTLQMFF.

This clone was found many times. It differs at one base from a far larger clone, so likely a read error. The sample holds other DNA sequences that translate to the same CDR3. The chain is built from TRDV2 and TRDJ1, with 10 bases matching TRDD3. Germline V gene sequence: CDR1 GEAIGNYY, CDR2 EKD. The CDR3 runs 14 residues. The CDR3 loop reads CARDVLGDTDKLIF. CDR3 in DNA: TGTGCCCGTGACGTACTGGGGGATACCGATAAACTCATCTTT.

As regards this clone: It is likely a read error: a sequence one base away is far more abundant. The sample holds other DNA sequences that translate to the same CDR3. The chain is built from TRDV2 and TRDJ3, with 9 bases identical to TRDD3. This CDR3 comprises 22 residues. CDR1 and CDR2 (germline): GEAIGNYY, EKD. The DNA of the CDR3 is TGTGCCTGCGACACCGTTAAGACTGGGGGACACAGTTCTACCTGGGACACCCGACAGATGTTTTTC. It codes for CACDTVKTGGHSSTWDTRQMFF.

At least ten counts were recorded for this clone. This may stem from a read error, because a much larger clone lies one nucleotide away. V usage is TRDV2 and J usage is TRDJ2; 10 nucleotides align to TRDD3. Germline CDR1 reads GEAIGNYY; CDR2 reads EKD. This CDR3 is 15 amino acids long. This CDR3 is CACDTLLGDDTHLFF. In DNA form, the CDR3 reads TGTGCCTGTGACACCCTACTGGGGGATGACACACACCTCTTCTTT.

This clone came up a few times. A much larger clone is a single base away; this may be a read error. The identical CDR3 is also encoded by other nucleotide sequences in the sample. The chain recombines TRDV2 with TRDJ3; TRDD3 aligns across 11 bases. This CDR3 contains 19 residues. CDR1 and CDR2 from the germline V gene are GEAIGNYY and EKD. The J segment lost 0 bases and the V segment lost 2 bases, leaving 5 bases of the junction unmatched. The CDR3: CACDKVLGDISWDTRQMFF. The DNA of the CDR3 is TGTGCCTGTGACAAAGTACTGGGGGATATCTCCTGGGACACCCGACAGATGTTTTTC.

This clone was seen only a few times. It may be a read error: a sequence one base away is much more abundant. The chain recombines TRDV2 with TRDJ3; 8 bases are a match to TRDD3. J gave up 0 bases and V 2 bases, and 14 bases lay outside the gene matches. The CDR3 has 21 residues. Germline loops: CDR1 GEAIGNYY, CDR2 EKD. The CDR3 region is CACDRLGDPSRSSWDTRQMFF. CDR3 in DNA: TGTGCCTGTGACAGGCTGGGGGACCCCTCCCGGAGCTCCTGGGACACCCGACAGATGTTTTTC.

Comment on this clone: A much larger clonotype is one base distant, so this may be a read error. Distinct nucleotide sequences in the sample also encode this CDR3. The chain employs TRDV2 and TRDJ2, with 9 bases matching TRDD3. CDR1 and CDR2 from the germline V gene are GEAIGNYY and EKD. V was pared by 2 bases and J by 3 bases, with 9 bases of the junction left unmatched. The CDR3 loop spans 17 amino acids. The CDR3, as DNA: TGTGCCTGTGACAAGCTGGGGGATGGGACTCTGACAGCACAACTCTTCTTT. Translation gives CACDKLGDGTLTAQLFF.

In this sample, this clone is medium-sized. In DNA form, the CDR3 reads TGTGCCTGTGACCCACTGGGGGCTCGCTGGGACACCCGACAGATGTTTTTC. Its protein is CACDPLGARWDTRQMFF. The V gene is TRDV2, the J gene TRDJ3; 8 bases fit TRDD3. Germline-derived CDR1 and CDR2 are GEAIGNYY and EKD. This CDR3 has 17 residues. V was pared by 3 bases and J by 3 bases, with 6 bases of the junction left unmatched.

By its share, this clone is medium-sized. The same CDR3 is also encoded by other DNA sequences in this sample. The chain uses TRDV2 and TRDJ1; TRDD3 matches 13 bases. The germline V gene encodes CDR1 GEAIGNYY and CDR2 EKD. The CDR3 sequence is 17 residues long. V shed 3 bases, J shed 0 bases, and the junction held 6 bases outside the gene matches. In DNA, the CDR3 is TGTGCCTGTGACGCCTTACTGGGGGATACGCACACCGATAAACTCATCTTT. It codes for CACDALLGDTHTDKLIF.

This clone was seen a handful of times. Translating this DNA gives a protein that differs at residue 4 from the TCRdb one, which belongs to a much larger clone; a read error is likely, and the protein shown is this translation. This chain links TRDV2 with TRDJ1, with 13 positions matching TRDD3. Looked up from germline, CDR1 is GEAIGNYY and CDR2 is EKD. The CDR3 runs to 17 residues. The CDR3 nucleotides read TGCGCCTGTGCCACACACTGGGGGATACGGGAGACCGATAAACTCATCTTT. Its translation is CACATHWGIRETDKLIF.

As regards this clone: It may be a read error: a sequence one base away is much more abundant. The rearrangement uses TRDV3 and TRDJ1; 12 bases align to TRDD3. Germline assignment: CDR1 TVYSNPD and CDR2 GDNSRS (reference sequence). Germline trimming cut 2 bases from V and 5 bases from J; bases unmatched to any gene: 15. This CDR3 region has 17 residues. CDR3 coding DNA: TGTGCCTTTGCCTGCGGGTTGACTGGGGGATACCCTGATAAACTCATCTTT. Translation: CAFACGLTGGYPDKLIF.